Shown below are 30 T cell receptor beta chains from a single sample sequenced in a study of monozygotic twins with inflammatory bowel disease. Reprocessing the 5' RACE reads, TCRdb reports a single entry for every CDR3 protein and omits DNA. The sample features about 170,000 distinct CDR3 sequences, with around 2.8% in its top ten. The specimen was blood. Receptors originate from a human donor with ulcerative colitis or Crohn's disease, or a healthy co-twin of an affected twin (not recorded which).

The rearrangement uses TRBV20-1 and TRBJ2-1; the D call of TRBD2 rests on TCRdb alone, since no DNA is present to check it. The CDR3 spans 18 residues. Germline loops: CDR1 DFQATT, CDR2 SNEGSKA (reference sequence). CDR3 sequence: CSANMGLAGFYSYNEQFF.

CDR3 sequence: CASSPGTGGEEQYF. The chain uses TRBV5-1 and TRBJ2-7; TCRdb returns TRBD1, unconfirmable since there is no DNA. CDR3 length equals 14 residues. Germline values: CDR1 SGHRS, CDR2 YFSETQ.

The chain uses TRBV12-3 or TRBV12-4 and TRBJ2-1; the D call from TCRdb, TRBD2, cannot be confirmed without DNA. The CDR3 is made up of 16 amino acids. This chain's CDR3 is CASSIVSGRAKNEQFF.

The genes are TRBV7-3 and TRBJ2-5; no DNA is available, so the TRBD2 call from TCRdb remains unchecked. There are 14 residues in the CDR3. Germline loops: CDR1 SGHTA, CDR2 FQGTGA. CDR3 residues: CASSLGRGQETQYF.

The chain uses TRBV28 and TRBJ1-5; the D call of TRBD1 rests on TCRdb alone, since no DNA is present to check it. The CDR3 is 13 amino acids. Germline V lookup: CDR1 MDHEN, CDR2 SYDVKM. The CDR3 here is CASSFGQGVPQHF.

The chain employs TRBV5-1 and TRBJ2-7. The CDR3 spans 14 residues. Germline V gene data show CDR1 as SGHRS and CDR2 as YFSETQ. CDR3 region: CASSSIAESYEQYF. Full variable domain (outside the CDR3, taken from reference TRBV5-1 and TRBJ2-7): KAGVTQTPRYLIKTRGQQVTLSCSPISGHRSVSWYQQTPGQGLQFLFEYFSETQRNKGNFPGRFSGRQFSNSRSEMNVSTLELGDSALYLCASSSIAESYEQYFGPGTRLTVT.

The rearrangement uses TRBV5-1 and TRBJ1-2. The V gene's germline CDR1 is SGHRS and CDR2 YFSETQ. This CDR3 has 14 amino acids. CDR3 sequence reads: CASSGDGPFYGYTF.

V usage is TRBV18 and J usage is TRBJ2-7; TCRdb returns TRBD1, unconfirmable since there is no DNA. The CDR3 is 14 residues long. CDR1 is KGHSH and CDR2 is LQKENI in the germline V gene. The CDR3 spells CASSPDSGTGEQYF.

V is TRBV10-3 and J is TRBJ2-1. The CDR3 length is 15 residues. CDR1 is ENHRY, CDR2 SYGVKD, per germline. CDR3 sequence: CAISGSGSSYNEQFF.

The chain links TRBV13 to TRBJ1-5. Germline V lookup: CDR1 PRHDT, CDR2 FYEKMQ (reference sequence). The length of the CDR3 is 14 residues. The CDR3 sequence: CASSFGVGNQPQHF.

The chain uses TRBV28 and TRBJ2-1; without DNA, the TCRdb call of TRBD2 cannot be checked. This CDR3 region has 16 residues. Germline CDR1 reads MDHEN; CDR2 reads SYDVKM. CDR3 in amino acids: CASSSPVTIVYNEQFF.

The chain carries TRBV27 and TRBJ2-1; TCRdb designates TRBD1, a call that cannot be tested without DNA. The CDR3 is 13 residues long. Germline CDR1 and CDR2: MNHEY and SMNVEV (reference sequence). CDR3 in amino acids: CASSRGDHNEQFF.

The CDR3 loop is CASSWRLNEQFF. The chain links TRBV27 to TRBJ2-1. The CDR3 totals 12 residues. Per germline, CDR1 MNHEY and CDR2 SMNVEV (reference sequence).

The chain uses TRBV25-1 and TRBJ1-2. The germline V gene encodes CDR1 MGHDK and CDR2 SYGVNS. This CDR3 comprises 13 residues. CDR3 sequence: CASSDRWFYGYTF.

The rearrangement uses TRBV10-3 and TRBJ1-3. The length of the CDR3 is 13 residues. CDR1 and CDR2 from the germline V gene are ENHRY and SYGVKD. The CDR3 sequence is CAIRTISGNTIYF.

The chain links TRBV4-3 to TRBJ2-2; TCRdb calls TRBD2, which cannot be checked without DNA. The CDR3 totals 14 residues. Germline-derived CDR1 and CDR2 are LGHNA and YSLEER. The CDR3 reads CASSQLAGTGELFF.

J is TRBJ1-2 and V is TRBV10-2. Germline CDR1 is WSHSY and CDR2 is SAAADI. CDR3 length: 11 residues. The CDR3 sequence: CASREGPGYTF.

The rearrangement uses TRBV19 and TRBJ1-1; the D call of TRBD1 rests on TCRdb alone, since no DNA is present to check it. Per germline, CDR1 LNHDA and CDR2 SQIVND (reference sequence). This CDR3 contains 13 residues. CDR3 sequence reads: CASSTNRQAEAFF.

The rearrangement links TRBV29-1 to TRBJ1-2. The CDR3 is 12 residues long. In germline, CDR1 is SQVTM, CDR2 ANQGSEA. The CDR3 region is CSVELGGYGYTF.

The rearrangement joins TRBV24-1 to TRBJ1-1; TCRdb reports TRBD1, a call that lacks DNA to check it against. CDR1 and CDR2 (germline): KGHDR, SFDVKD. The CDR3 loop spans 15 amino acids. CDR3 region: CAILQGPGWDTEAFF.

The genes are TRBV6-1 and TRBJ1-6; TCRdb lists TRBD1, though no DNA is available to test this call. CDR1 MNHNS and CDR2 SASEGT come from the germline V gene. The CDR3 consists of 17 residues. The chain's CDR3 is CASRDGQGLLHNSPLHF.

The chain carries TRBV29-1 and TRBJ2-1. Germline V gene lookup returns CDR1 SQVTM and CDR2 ANQGSEA. The CDR3 contains 12 residues. CDR3 in amino acids: CSVADTRNEQFF.

This rearrangement joins TRBV5-1 to TRBJ2-6. Germline values: CDR1 SGHRS, CDR2 YFSETQ. The CDR3 sequence is 13 residues long. This CDR3 is CASSGAGANVLTF. The full variable domain, rest sourced from reference TRBV5-1 and TRBJ2-6, is KAGVTQTPRYLIKTRGQQVTLSCSPISGHRSVSWYQQTPGQGLQFLFEYFSETQRNKGNFPGRFSGRQFSNSRSEMNVSTLELGDSALYLCASSGAGANVLTFGAGSRLTVL.

This rearrangement joins TRBV4-1 to TRBJ1-1. Germline CDR1 reads MGHRA; CDR2 reads YSYEKL. The CDR3 spans 18 residues. The CDR3 sequence is CASSQGGRAVTRGTEAFF.

This chain links TRBV20-1 with TRBJ1-2. Germline V gene lookup returns CDR1 DFQATT and CDR2 SNEGSKA (reference sequence). The CDR3 is made up of 13 amino acids. CDR3 region: CSARAKANYGYTF.

The V gene is TRBV20-1, the J gene TRBJ2-1; TCRdb's assignment of TRBD2 cannot be checked, as there is no DNA. CDR3 length: 16 amino acids. The germline V gene encodes CDR1 DFQATT and CDR2 SNEGSKA (reference sequence). The chain's CDR3 is CSATSSSGSSYNEQFF.

J is TRBJ2-2 and V is TRBV9; TCRdb picks TRBD1, but there is no DNA to check that call. There are 14 residues in the CDR3. Per germline, CDR1 SGDLS and CDR2 YYNGEE. CDR3 sequence reads: CASSVGQGPGELFF.

This sequence joins TRBV2 and TRBJ2-2. The CDR3 has 15 amino acids. CDR1 is SNHLY and CDR2 is FYNNEI in the germline V gene. The CDR3 region is CASSEFGANTGELFF.

J is TRBJ2-1 and V is TRBV15. The germline gives CDR1 LNHNV, CDR2 YYDKDF (reference sequence). CDR3 length: 15 residues. CDR3: CATSRDDSSYNEQFF.

The CDR3 loop reads CASSQDPQRDTQYF. V usage is TRBV3-1 and J usage is TRBJ2-3; TCRdb's D call, TRBD2, is unchecked because there is no DNA. CDR3 length equals 14 residues. Germline V lookup: CDR1 LGHDT, CDR2 YNNKEL (reference sequence).